The clone carrying this T cell receptor beta chain came up many times. V was clipped by 5 bases and J by 10 bases, with 18 bases between them. The germline gives CDR1 SEHNR, CDR2 FQNEAQ (reference sequence). The CDR3 has 15 amino acids. This record comes from a study of T cells in Graves' hyperthyroidism and ophthalmopathy. Amplification of TCR beta CDR3 regions used RNA as the template. The HTBI primer set was used in a first-round RT-PCR of the TCR CDR3. TCRdb analysed the multiplex PCR reads with MiXCR anew, one entry per CDR3 protein. The data contain hundreds of thousands of distinct CDR3 sequences, about 45% of them seen just once; the ten biggest clones take up less than 9.5%.

This clonotype was obtained from an adult man with Graves' disease, either hyperthyroidism or ophthalmopathy (not recorded which). The specimen was peripheral blood or thyroid tissue (not recorded which). The chain combines TRBV7-9 with TRBJ1-6; the D is unclear. The DNA for the CDR3 is TGTGCCAGCAGCCCGCAGACGGGCTTGGGGTCACCCCTCCACTTT. Translation gives CASSPQTGLGSPLHF.